The present entry profiles one T cell receptor (beta chain) with its context. Germline CDR1 is SGHNT and CDR2 is YENEEA. The CDR3 loop spans 15 amino acids. The V and J ends lost 3 bases and 4 bases respectively, with 10 bases between them. These data originate in a study of control samples from healthy donors and cancer patients. Generated by immunoSEQ multiplex PCR, the TCRdb table keeps only in-frame clones and is missing some. The table includes 60,000 to 95,000 clones, approximately 80% detected once. Sequenced: blood. The clonotype comes from a man aged 45-65 years in good health. The V call is TRBV11-3, the J call TRBJ2-6, with D unclear. DNA for the CDR3: TGTGCCAGCAGCTTTGAGCGTGCGGGGGCCAACGTCCTGACTTTC. This encodes CASSFERAGANVLTF. Drawing the rest from reference TRBV11-3 and TRBJ2-6, the complete variable domain is EAGVVQSPRYKIIEKKQPVAFWCNPISGHNTLYWYLQNLGQGPELLIRYENEEAVDDSQLPKDRFSAERLKGVDSTLKIQPAELGDSAVYLCASSFERAGANVLTFGAGSRLTVL.